This T cell receptor beta chain was found in a study of breast tumors, draining lymph nodes, adjacent tissues. The study, taken as a whole, reports: Luminal-like breast cancer showed significantly higher tumor–nontumor repertoire similarity than basal-like. Tumor TCR diversity was below lymph nodes but above nontumor tissue. Data fit most tumor T cells coming from lymph node, expanding in tumor.

This CDR3 has 14 residues. Germline V gene data show CDR1 as KGHDR and CDR2 as SFDVKD. With V trimmed by 4 bases and J by 7 bases, 5 bases remained unmatched. A single record per CDR3 protein comes from TCRdb applying MiXCR to the multiplex PCR reads. The sample yields roughly 70,000 distinct CDR3 sequences, approximately 45% seen once. This clonotype was detected ten times or more. Its specificity is unknown. The clonotype was recovered from a female donor with breast cancer. Some clones in this sample may be carry-over from other donors' samples. This chain uses TRBV24-1 with TRBJ1-2; 10 bases match TRBD1. The sample consisted of breast tumor tissue. CDR3 sequence (DNA): TGTGCCACCAGTGAGCCCGGGACAGGGGTTGGCTACACCTTC. It is translated as CATSEPGTGVGYTF.